This T cell receptor (beta chain) derives from a study of T-cell reconstitution after alpha-beta-depleted transplantation in children. Study-level points and caveats: Where alpha-beta T cells came from about two months after transplant was reportedly several hundred expanded graft clones. After one year, T-cell counts and TCRbeta diversity mostly came from new T cells. The study traced high day-60 TCRbeta diversity in some patients to surviving recipient T cells and thymic progenitors.

The germline V gene encodes CDR1 SGHKS and CDR2 YYEKEE (reference sequence). V gave up 0 bases and J gave up 4 bases, with 11 bases separating them. The CDR3 length is 15 residues. This sample's TCRbeta library carried unique molecular identifier barcodes. One entry per CDR3 protein results from TCRdb running MiXCR on the PCR reads. The profile covers hundreds of thousands of distinct CDR3 sequences, with roughly 15% appearing a single time and about 41% taken by the ten largest. The sample holds many counts of this clonotype. Antigen: not known. This TCR was recovered from a male patient aged 2-9 years who had a stem cell transplant for acute lymphoblastic leukemia, so the T cells may come from the graft donor. The chain is built from TRBV5-5 and TRBJ1-5; no clear D. Specimen: PBMCs, mostly from graft donor cells, collected 360 days after TCRalphabeta/CD19-depleted stem cell transplant. This CDR3 reads CASSLAPAANQPQHF. The CDR3, as DNA: TGTGCCAGCAGCTTGGCCCCAGCTGCGAATCAGCCCCAGCATTTT.